Shown below are 14 T cell receptor beta chains from a single sample sequenced in a study of response to subunit inactivated influenza vaccine. Each CDR3 protein gets one entry after TCRdb re-called the RT-PCR reads with MiXCR. The table records 800,000 or so distinct CDR3 sequences, around 20% of them present only once. The source was PBMCs from blood, collected roughly 5 days after vaccination. Receptors were obtained from a man between 50 and 59 years old who received an inactivated influenza vaccine.

Only a few counts were recorded for this clonotype. The rearrangement uses TRBV12-3 or TRBV12-4 and TRBJ2-5; 7 nucleotides agree with TRBD2. The junction had 9 bases not matched to a gene; V was cut back by 7 bases and J by 1 base. The CDR3 totals 15 residues. As DNA, the CDR3 is TGTGCCAGCACCACATACGGACTAGGCCAAGAGACCCAGTACTTC. Encoded protein: CASTTYGLGQETQYF.

The V call is TRBV18, the J call TRBJ2-2; D gene unclear. This CDR3 contains 13 residues. Germline-derived CDR1 and CDR2 are KGHSH and LQKENI. The germline V and J ends were trimmed by 2 bases and 5 bases, with 6 bases remaining between them. CDR3 sequence: CASSPFGTGELFF. Written as DNA, the CDR3 is TGTGCCAGCTCACCATTCGGGACCGGGGAGCTGTTTTTT.

This clonotype was seen only a few times. The chain has TRBV6-5 and TRBJ2-1; D is possibly TRBD1 or TRBD2 (5 bases each). CDR3 length equals 14 residues. Germline CDR1 is MNHEY and CDR2 is SVGAGI. Trimming removed 5 bases from V and 2 bases from J, with 10 bases in between. The CDR3 sequence is CASSTRGAYNEQFF. In DNA form, the CDR3 reads TGTGCCAGCAGTACGCGAGGGGCCTACAATGAGCAGTTCTTC.

This clonotype appeared a few times. The genes are TRBV6-2 or TRBV6-3 and TRBJ2-6; D assignment may be TRBD1 or TRBD2 (5 bases each). With 6 bases removed from V and 0 bases from J, the gap between germline ends came to 12 bases. CDR1 is MNHEY and CDR2 is SVGEGT in the germline V gene. This CDR3 is built from 16 residues. DNA of the CDR3: TGTGCCAGCAGCCGGGGCACGAGCTCTGGGGCCAACGTCCTGACTTTC. Translation gives CASSRGTSSGANVLTF.

The CDR3 DNA follows: TGTGCCACCAGTGATGGCGGCCTCCAAGAGACCCAGTACTTC. As protein: CATSDGGLQETQYF. The chain couples TRBV24-1 to TRBJ2-5; the D is unclear. Germline lookup yields CDR1 KGHDR and CDR2 SFDVKD. V lost 3 bases, J lost 1 base, and 8 bases lay in between. The CDR3 is 14 amino acids.

This chain joins TRBV20-1 and TRBJ2-5; D is unclear. V was clipped by 7 bases and J by 3 bases, with 15 bases between them. Germline CDR1 and CDR2: DFQATT and SNEGSKA (reference sequence). The CDR3 covers 13 residues. CDR3 DNA: TGCAGTGGCGACCGGGCCTCCGAAGAGACCCAGTACTTC. It yields the protein CSGDRASEETQYF.

In its sample, this clonotype was seen a few times. The V and J genes are TRBV20-1 and TRBJ2-3, with D maybe TRBD2 (6 bases). The V gene's germline CDR1 is DFQATT and CDR2 SNEGSKA (reference sequence). Trimming took 3 bases from V and 3 from J, leaving 19 bases between them. This CDR3 has 16 amino acids. The CDR3 reads CSASPGEAGGTDTQYF. The CDR3 DNA sequence: TGCAGTGCTAGCCCCGGGGAGGCTGGAGGAACAGATACGCAGTATTTT.

This clonotype was seen more than once but under ten times. The V call is TRBV12-3 or TRBV12-4, the J call TRBJ2-7, with D perhaps TRBD1 or TRBD2 (5 bases each). V gave up 5 bases and J gave up 5 bases, with 19 bases separating them. The CDR3 length is 15 residues. The CDR3 protein is CASSRAGPGLDEQYF. CDR3 DNA sequence: TGTGCCAGCAGTCGCGCAGGCCCGGGGCTCGACGAGCAGTACTTC.

This sequence joins TRBV7-9 and TRBJ2-1; 9 nucleotides line up with TRBD2. Per germline, CDR1 SEHNR and CDR2 FQNEAQ (reference sequence). The CDR3 has 17 amino acids. J lost 8 bases, V lost 1 base, and 12 bases had no gene match. The CDR3, as DNA: TGTGCCAGCAGCTTAGTCCCCCCTGGGCTAGCGGGACATGAGCAGTTCTTC. It codes for CASSLVPPGLAGHEQFF. Based on the CDR3 plus reference TRBV7-9 and TRBJ2-1, the full variable domain is DTGVSQNPRHKITKRGQNVTFRCDPISEHNRLYWYRQTLGQGPEFLTYFQNEAQLEKSRLLSDRFSAERPKGSFSTLEIQRTEQGDSAMYLCASSLVPPGLAGHEQFFGPGTRLTVL.

The rearrangement links TRBV4-3 to TRBJ2-7; TRBD1 is a possible D gene (6 bases). V dropped 3 bases and J dropped 2 bases, with 11 bases sitting between them. This CDR3 is built from 14 residues. Germline CDR1 LGHNA, CDR2 YSLEER. DNA of the CDR3: TGCGCCAGCAGCCAGCGACAGGCCGCCTACGAGCAGTACTTC. This encodes CASSQRQAAYEQYF.

This clonotype came up a few times. The chain combines TRBV27 with TRBJ2-1, with TRBD2 identical over 7 bases. In germline, CDR1 is MNHEY, CDR2 SMNVEV (reference sequence). V shed 4 bases and J 0 bases; nucleotides not matched to a gene: 3. The CDR3 is 15 amino acids. CDR3 DNA: TGTGCCAGCAGTTGGGGGGGGTTCTCCTACAATGAGCAGTTCTTC. It yields the protein CASSWGGFSYNEQFF.

The chain uses TRBV4-1 and TRBJ2-5; weak D call: TRBD1 (5 bases). Germline-derived CDR1 and CDR2 are MGHRA and YSYEKL. V gave up 0 bases and J gave up 2 bases, with 13 bases separating them. The CDR3 consists of 16 residues. The CDR3 sequence is CASSQDWARQQETQYF. CDR3 sequence (DNA): TGCGCCAGCAGCCAAGATTGGGCCAGACAGCAAGAGACCCAGTACTTC.

In its sample, this clonotype was seen many times. The rearrangement links TRBV12-3 or TRBV12-4 to TRBJ2-3; the D is unclear. The ends were cut back, 3 bases at V and 2 bases at J, with 6 bases in the middle. This CDR3 spans 13 amino acids. The CDR3 DNA follows: TGTGCCAGCAGTTTGCTGAACACAGATACGCAGTATTTT. As protein: CASSLLNTDTQYF.

The chain links TRBV15 to TRBJ2-6, with 8 bases identical to TRBD1. Germline lookup yields CDR1 LNHNV and CDR2 YYDKDF (reference sequence). The length of the CDR3 is 17 residues. V shed 3 bases, J shed 0 bases, and the junction held 4 bases outside the gene matches. The CDR3 sequence: CATSSWTGHSGANVLTF. The CDR3 DNA is TGTGCCACCAGCAGTTGGACAGGGCACTCTGGGGCCAACGTCCTGACTTTC. The variable domain in full, with the rest retrieved from reference TRBV15 and TRBJ2-6, is DAMVIQNPRYQVTQFGKPVTLSCSQTLNHNVMYWYQQKSSQAPKLLFHYYDKDFNNEADTPDNFQSRRPNTSFCFLDIRSPGLGDTAMYLCATSSWTGHSGANVLTFGAGSRLTVL.